This T cell receptor (beta chain) is drawn from a study of beta chain features in type 1 diabetes. Study as a whole: Cell yields, age and gender were similar between patients and healthy donors. Examination covered some 110,000,000 sorted cells spanning all samples. Study outcomes and limitations: For Type 1 diabetes patients, all four CD4+ subsets carried TCRB CDR3s that were moderately but significantly shorter.

About this clone itself: Its specificity is unknown.

The whole isolated RNA underwent reverse transcription, so sequencing captured expressed TCRB transcripts. Read counts averaged roughly 4 million for samples of naive, central memory and regulatory T cells. Clones were sequenced by immunoSEQ multiplex PCR, and TCRdb holds only the in-frame ones, with some missing. The data hold over 150,000 clones, with about 9.3% observed a single time. Staining for CD45RO/CCR7/CD25/CD127/CD95/CD27 allowed sorting of CD4+ naive, central memory, regulatory and stem cell-like memory cells. The CDR3 is 15 amino acids. Trimming stripped 4 bases from V and 4 bases from J, with 16 bases between. Per germline, CDR1 SGHNT and CDR2 YYREEE (reference sequence).

The sequencing input was central memory CD4+ T cells from blood. The TCR was taken from a man aged 30-40 years with type 1 diabetes. This sequence joins TRBV5-4 and TRBJ2-3; a weak D match, TRBD2 (6 bases). Written as DNA, the CDR3 is TGTGCCAGCAGCGAGGCCACCGGGAGCCCAGATACGCAGTATTTT. Translation gives CASSEATGSPDTQYF.